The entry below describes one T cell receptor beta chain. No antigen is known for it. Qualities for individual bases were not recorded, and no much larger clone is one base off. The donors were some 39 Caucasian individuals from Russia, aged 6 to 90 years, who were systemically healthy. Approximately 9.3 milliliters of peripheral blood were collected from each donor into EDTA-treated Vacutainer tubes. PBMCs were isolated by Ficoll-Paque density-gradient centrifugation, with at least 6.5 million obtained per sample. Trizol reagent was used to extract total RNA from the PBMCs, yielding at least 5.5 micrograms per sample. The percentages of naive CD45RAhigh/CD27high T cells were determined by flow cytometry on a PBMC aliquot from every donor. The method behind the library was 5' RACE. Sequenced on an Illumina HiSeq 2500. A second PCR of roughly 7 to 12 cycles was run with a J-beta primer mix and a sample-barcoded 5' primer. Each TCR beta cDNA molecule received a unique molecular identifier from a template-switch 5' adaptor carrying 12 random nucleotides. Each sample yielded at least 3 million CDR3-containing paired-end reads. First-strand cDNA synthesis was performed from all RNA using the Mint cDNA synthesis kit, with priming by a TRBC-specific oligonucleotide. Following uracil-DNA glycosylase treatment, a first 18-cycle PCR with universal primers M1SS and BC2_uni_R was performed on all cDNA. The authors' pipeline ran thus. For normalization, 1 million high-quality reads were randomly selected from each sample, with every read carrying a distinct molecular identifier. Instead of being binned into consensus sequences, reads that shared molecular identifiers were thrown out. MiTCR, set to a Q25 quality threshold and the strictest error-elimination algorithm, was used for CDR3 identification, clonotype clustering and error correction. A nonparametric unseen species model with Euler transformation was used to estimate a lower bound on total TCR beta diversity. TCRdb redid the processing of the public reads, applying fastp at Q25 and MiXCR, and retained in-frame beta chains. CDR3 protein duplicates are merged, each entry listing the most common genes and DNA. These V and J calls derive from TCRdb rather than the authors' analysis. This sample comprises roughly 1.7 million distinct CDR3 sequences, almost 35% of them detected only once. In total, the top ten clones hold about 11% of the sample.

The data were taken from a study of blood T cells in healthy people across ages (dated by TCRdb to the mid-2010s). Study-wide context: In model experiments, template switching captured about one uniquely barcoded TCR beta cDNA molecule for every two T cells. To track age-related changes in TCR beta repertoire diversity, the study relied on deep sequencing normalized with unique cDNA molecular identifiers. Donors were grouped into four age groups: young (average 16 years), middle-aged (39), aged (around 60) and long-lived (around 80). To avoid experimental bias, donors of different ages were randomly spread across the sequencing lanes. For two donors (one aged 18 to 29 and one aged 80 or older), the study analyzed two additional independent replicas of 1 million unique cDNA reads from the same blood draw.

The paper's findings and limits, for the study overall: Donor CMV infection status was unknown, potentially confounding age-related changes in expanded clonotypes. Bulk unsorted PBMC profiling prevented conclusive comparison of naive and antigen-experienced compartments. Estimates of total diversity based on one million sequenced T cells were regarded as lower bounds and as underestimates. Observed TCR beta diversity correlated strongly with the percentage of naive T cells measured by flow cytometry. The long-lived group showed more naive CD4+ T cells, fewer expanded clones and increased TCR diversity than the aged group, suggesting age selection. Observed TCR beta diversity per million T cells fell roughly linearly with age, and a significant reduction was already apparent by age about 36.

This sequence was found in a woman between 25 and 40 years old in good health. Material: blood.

The DNA sequence follows: TGTGCCAGCAGCATACTTGTTGGACAGGGTTCGGCTGAAGCTTTCTTT. Its coded protein is CASSILVGQGSAEAFF. This chain joins TRBV5-5 to TRBJ1-1; a stretch of 8 junction bases matches TRBD1. Here V drops 4 bases and J drops 6 bases, and the junction holds 14 bases not matched to any gene. CDR1 SGHKS and CDR2 YYEKEE were looked up in the germline V gene (reference sequence). The CDR3 sequence holds 16 residues, the cysteine and phenylalanine included. Just CDR3 DNA is preserved here, 48 bases in frame from base 1.